The next 22 T cell receptor beta chains were all read from a single sample in a study of cytomegalovirus exposure and HLA in healthy donors. The PCR employed 60 Vbeta primers together with 13 Jbeta primers. Using immunoSEQ multiplex PCR, the repertoire was profiled, and TCRdb retains in-frame clones only, with some absent. The table lists 150,000 to 200,000 clones, around four fifths of them singletons, with roughly 7.3% in the top ten. Sequenced sample: PBMCs. The origin of the receptors is a male donor in good health and CMV-seropositive.

The chain is built from TRBV5-1 and TRBJ2-1; 9 bases fit TRBD1. J was trimmed by 3 bases and V by 4 bases; bases with no gene match: 5. The CDR3 contains 15 residues. The germline V gene has CDR1 SGHRS and CDR2 YFSETQ. The CDR3 DNA is TGCGCCAGCAGCGTAATGGGACAGGGCTACAATGAGCAGTTCTTC. It yields the protein CASSVMGQGYNEQFF.

The genes are TRBV15 and TRBJ2-1; D is possibly TRBD2 (6 bases). In germline, CDR1 is LNHNV, CDR2 YYDKDF (reference sequence). This CDR3 contains 15 residues. V lost 1 base and J 8 bases, leaving 15 bases between the germline ends. CDR3 in amino acids: CATSRAGGAIDEQFF. In DNA form, the CDR3 reads TGTGCCACCAGCAGAGCGGGCGGGGCCATCGATGAGCAGTTCTTC.

This chain uses TRBV9 with TRBJ2-7; D not resolved. Germline lookup yields CDR1 SGDLS and CDR2 YYNGEE. The ends were cut back, 4 bases at V and 1 base at J, with 18 bases in the middle. The CDR3 has 16 residues. The CDR3 here is CASSPWAGPDSYEQYF. DNA for the CDR3: TGTGCCAGCAGCCCCTGGGCTGGCCCCGATTCCTACGAGCAGTACTTC.

The chain joins TRBV7-9 to TRBJ1-5; D may be TRBD1 (5 bases). Germline loops: CDR1 SEHNR, CDR2 FQNEAQ (reference sequence). The germline V and J ends were trimmed by 1 base and 7 bases, with 14 bases remaining between them. The CDR3 contains 15 residues. Here the CDR3 reads CASSLGISGGQPQHF. The CDR3 region has the DNA TGTGCCAGCAGCTTAGGGATTTCGGGGGGACAGCCCCAGCATTTT.

The chain employs TRBV7-2 and TRBJ2-5; possibly TRBD2 for D (5 bases). Germline V gene sequence: CDR1 SGHTA, CDR2 FQGNSA. The V and J ends lost 5 bases and 10 bases respectively, with 17 bases between them. The CDR3 runs 13 residues. The CDR3 DNA follows: TGTGCCAGCAGCCTAGTGGGAGTCGGCGGCCAGTACTTC. Translation: CASSLVGVGGQYF.

The gene calls are TRBV4-1 and TRBJ2-7, with no clear D. V dropped 3 bases and J dropped 3 bases, with 21 bases sitting between them. The CDR3 totals 17 residues. In germline, CDR1 is MGHRA, CDR2 YSYEKL. For the CDR3, the DNA is TGCGCCAGCAGCCAGCCCTCCGCACGGCCCGACAACTACGAGCAGTACTTC. Its protein is CASSQPSARPDNYEQYF.

This clone was seen at least ten times. CDR3 sequence: CASRGTGRYTEAFF. CDR3 bases: TGCGCCAGCAGGGGGACAGGGAGATACACTGAAGCTTTCTTT. This chain uses TRBV5-1 with TRBJ1-1; 9 bases are shared with TRBD1. V trimming: 5 bases; J trimming: 3 bases; junction bases outside the gene matches: 5. Germline CDR1 reads SGHRS; CDR2 reads YFSETQ. The CDR3 has 14 amino acids.

The chain is built from TRBV6-5 and TRBJ2-3, with TRBD1 as a possible D gene (6 bases). V shed 5 bases and J shed 2 bases, with 14 bases lying between them. Germline assignment: CDR1 MNHEY and CDR2 SVGAGI. The CDR3 is made up of 15 amino acids. CDR3 bases: TGTGCCAGCAGTCGGCTGGACAGATCCACAGATACGCAGTATTTT. Translated, it gives CASSRLDRSTDTQYF.

The rearrangement joins TRBV4-1 to TRBJ1-1; the D is unclear. Trimming took 3 bases from V and 0 from J, leaving 11 bases between them. Germline lookup yields CDR1 MGHRA and CDR2 YSYEKL. CDR3 length: 15 amino acids. The CDR3 coding sequence is TGCGCCAGCAGCCACTTAGTAGAGATGAACACTGAAGCTTTCTTT. As protein: CASSHLVEMNTEAFF.

This clone was counted once. The chain employs TRBV10-3 and TRBJ1-2, with TRBD1 identical over 7 bases. This CDR3 is 18 amino acids long. Germline CDR1 and CDR2: ENHRY and SYGVKD. V dropped 0 bases and J dropped 0; count of bases not matched to a gene: 10. The CDR3 DNA reads as TGTGCCATCAGTGAGTCGGCGACAGGGAAAGTCGCTAACTATGGCTACACCTTC. It codes for CAISESATGKVANYGYTF.

V gene TRBV7-8 combines with J gene TRBJ2-2; 11 bases agree with TRBD1. Losses at the gene ends were 4 bases for V and 5 bases for J; bases not matched to a gene: 3. The germline V gene encodes CDR1 SGHVS and CDR2 FQNEAQ. The CDR3 runs 15 residues. The chain's CDR3 is CASSWTGGATGELFF. CDR3 coding DNA: TGTGCCAGCAGCTGGACAGGGGGCGCGACCGGGGAGCTGTTTTTT.

This chain connects TRBV9 to TRBJ2-1, with 8 bases that match TRBD1. V gave up 4 bases and J gave up 1 base; unmatched junction bases: 10. In germline, CDR1 is SGDLS, CDR2 YYNGEE. This CDR3 is 17 amino acids long. The CDR3 sequence is CASSSLTTGESYNEQFF. DNA of the CDR3: TGTGCCAGCAGCTCATTGACGACAGGGGAATCCTACAATGAGCAGTTCTTC.

The V and J genes are TRBV4-1 and TRBJ2-7; tentatively, D is TRBD1 (5 bases). The CDR3 sequence is 13 residues long. The V gene lost 3 bases and the J gene lost 1 base, with 7 bases spanning the gap. Germline V gene lookup returns CDR1 MGHRA and CDR2 YSYEKL. CDR3 DNA sequence: TGCGCCAGCAGCCACCAGGGATCCTACGAGCAGTACTTC. It yields the protein CASSHQGSYEQYF.

This clone was seen once. As DNA, the CDR3 is TGTGCCAGCAGTCAGGGACAGGGGGAGGCCACTGAAGCTTTCTTT. Encoded protein: CASSQGQGEATEAFF. V usage is TRBV27 and J usage is TRBJ1-1, with 11 bases matching TRBD1. The CDR3 covers 15 residues. V lost 5 bases and J lost 4; bases outside the gene matches: 6. Germline values: CDR1 MNHEY, CDR2 SMNVEV (reference sequence).

A few counts support this clone. The chain links TRBV7-9 to TRBJ1-2; TRBD1 aligns across 7 bases. Germline lookup yields CDR1 SEHNR and CDR2 FQNEAQ (reference sequence). V lost 2 bases, J lost 6 bases, and 9 bases stayed unmatched. The CDR3 consists of 15 residues. The CDR3 protein is CASSLMGTAIDGYTF. The CDR3, as DNA: TGTGCCAGCAGCTTAATGGGGACAGCGATCGATGGCTACACCTTC.

The rearrangement links TRBV5-8 to TRBJ1-5, with D possibly TRBD1 on 6 matching bases. Germline V lookup: CDR1 SGHTS, CDR2 YDEGEE. V lost 2 bases to trimming and J lost 1 base, with 16 bases between them. The CDR3 loop spans 17 amino acids. The CDR3 sequence: CASSFFPGVASNQPQHF. CDR3 DNA: TGTGCCAGCAGCTTTTTTCCAGGGGTAGCGAGCAATCAGCCCCAGCATTTT.

V and J are TRBV7-8 and TRBJ2-1; perhaps TRBD2 as D (5 bases). CDR1 and CDR2 (germline): SGHVS, FQNEAQ. Trimming removed 8 bases from V and 3 bases from J, with 5 bases in between. The CDR3 covers 11 residues. CDR3 DNA sequence: TGTGCCAGCGGGAGCTACAATGAGCAGTTCTTC. Its translation is CASGSYNEQFF.

A few counts support this clone. The chain employs TRBV7-9 and TRBJ1-4; 8 nucleotides align to TRBD1. This CDR3 region has 15 residues. Germline V gene lookup returns CDR1 SEHNR and CDR2 FQNEAQ (reference sequence). J gave up 10 bases and V 3 bases, and 10 bases lay outside the gene matches. CDR3 region: CASSLTGVSNGKLFF. The CDR3, as DNA: TGTGCCAGCAGCTTGACAGGGGTTTCAAACGGAAAACTGTTTTTT.

This clone was seen a handful of times. This rearrangement joins TRBV6-5 to TRBJ1-4; unclear D gene. CDR3 length: 11 residues. Per the germline V gene, CDR1 is MNHEY and CDR2 is SVGAGI. V was pared by 6 bases and J by 5 bases, with 4 bases between. CDR3 nucleotides: TGTGCCAGCAGACTAAATGAAAAACTGTTTTTT. Translation: CASRLNEKLFF.

This clone was seen once. The chain joins TRBV28 to TRBJ1-1; 7 bases map to TRBD1. Losses at the gene ends were 6 bases for V and 0 bases for J; bases not matched to a gene: 7. Germline CDR1 MDHEN, CDR2 SYDVKM. This CDR3 contains 15 residues. The CDR3 is CASRARDSMNTEAFF. CDR3 bases: TGTGCCAGCAGGGCCAGGGACAGCATGAACACTGAAGCTTTCTTT.

The genes are TRBV2 and TRBJ1-4; D may be TRBD1 (5 bases). Looked up from germline, CDR1 is SNHLY and CDR2 is FYNNEI. The CDR3 sequence is 13 residues long. V shed 8 bases and J shed 5 bases, with 12 bases lying between them. The CDR3 spells CASGAGMNEKLFF. In DNA, the CDR3 is TGTGCCAGCGGGGCAGGAATGAATGAAAAACTGTTTTTT. Filled out from reference TRBV2 and TRBJ1-4, the complete variable domain reads EPEVTQTPSHQVTQMGQEVILRCVPISNHLYFYWYRQILGQKVEFLVSFYNNEISEKSEIFDDQFSVERPDGSNFTLKIRSTKLEDSAMYFCASGAGMNEKLFFGSGTQLSVL.

This clone was detected only a few times. The V call is TRBV4-1, the J call TRBJ1-2, with D perhaps TRBD1 (6 bases). V was trimmed by 3 bases and J by 8 bases, leaving 22 bases between them. The germline gives CDR1 MGHRA, CDR2 YSYEKL. The CDR3 loop spans 16 amino acids. CDR3 protein: CASSHQRGEQGRGYTF. CDR3 coding DNA: TGCGCCAGCAGCCATCAACGGGGGGAACAGGGACGCGGCTACACCTTC.